One sample yielded the 4 T cell receptor delta chains listed below, sequenced in a study of gamma-delta T cells after stem cell transplantation. TCRdb processed the RT-PCR reads again with the CATT caller. The table lists approximately 1,000 delta-chain clones, around 19% of them singletons. Sequenced sample: gamma-delta T cells. These receptors all stem from a human donor. It is not recorded whose cells these are; they may come from a transplant donor.

This clone has just a few counts. A far larger clone lies a single base away; this is likely a read error. At the DNA level, this CDR3 is encoded by other sequences in the same sample as well. The gene calls are TRDV2 and TRDJ1, with unresolved D. The CDR3 is 14 residues long. V lost 0 bases to trimming and J lost 2 bases, with 9 bases between them. CDR1 is GEAIGNYY, CDR2 EKD, per germline. CDR3: CACDTVGKTDKLIF. CDR3 DNA sequence: TGTGCCTGTGACACCGTAGGGAAGACCGATAAACTCATCTTT.

This clone has only a few counts. The protein recorded in TCRdb matches a much larger clone and deviates from this DNA's translation at residue 5, suggesting a read error; the protein here is obtained by translating the DNA. V and J are TRDV2 and TRDJ1; 13 bases map to TRDD3. The V segment lost 2 bases and the J segment 0 bases; nucleotides outside the gene matches: 14. CDR3 size: 20 residues. CDR1 GEAIGNYY and CDR2 EKD come from the germline V gene. This chain's CDR3 is CACDIVLGDTLIQHTDKLIF. CDR3 sequence (DNA): TGTGCCTGTGACATCGTACTGGGGGATACGCTGATTCAACACACCGATAAACTCATCTTT.

As to this clone: The TCRdb protein comes from a much larger clone and disagrees with this DNA's translation at residue 10, likely due to a read error; the protein given here is derived from the DNA. This chain joins TRDV2 and TRDJ1; D unresolved. Trimming pared 3 bases from V and 8 bases from J, leaving 18 bases between. The V gene's germline CDR1 is GEAIGNYY and CDR2 EKD. The CDR3 is made up of 14 amino acids. The CDR3 nucleotides are TGTGCCTGTGACCTCCTGGCTTCAGCGAGGAAACTCATCTTT. It encodes CACDLLASARKLIF.

With regard to this clone: This likely stems from a read error, as it lies one base from a far larger clone. V is TRDV2 and J is TRDJ3; 12 nucleotides agree with TRDD3. The length of the CDR3 is 22 residues. CDR1 GEAIGNYY and CDR2 EKD come from the germline V gene. The trim removed 0 bases at V and 12 bases at J, leaving 23 bases unmatched. In nucleotides, the CDR3 is TGTGCCTGTGACACCGTCCTACTGGGGGATACTGAGGGCCAGGGTGTGGACCGACAGATGTTTTTC. It specifies CACDTVLLGDTEGQGVDRQMFF.